This T cell receptor beta chain emerged from a study of monozygotic twins with inflammatory bowel disease. Study-level results: The inverse Simpson measure of TCRbeta diversity was lower in IBD patients than in healthy co-twins. Patient-to-patient differences in immunosuppressive treatment may have added variability to the repertoires.

The CDR3 loop spans 13 amino acids. CDR1 and CDR2 (germline): SGHAT, FQNNGV. A note on this clonotype: Its antigen is currently unknown.

TCRdb reprocessed the 5' RACE reads, with one entry per CDR3 protein and no DNA. The ten top clones account for approximately 2.8%, within a sample of 350,000 to 400,000 distinct CDR3 sequences. This chain joins TRBV11-2 and TRBJ1-1. The sequence was obtained from a human donor with ulcerative colitis or Crohn's disease, or a healthy co-twin of an affected twin (not recorded which). Sequencing input: blood. The CDR3 protein is CASSLDEDTEAFF.